The 12 T cell receptor beta chains in this list originate from one sample, sequenced in a study of early T cells in non-severe SARS-CoV-2 infection. A single record per CDR3 protein comes from TCRdb applying MiXCR to the 5' RACE reads. The table shows about 60,000 distinct CDR3 sequences, with 8.9% occurring only once. Sequenced input: whole blood. These receptors came from an adult who was a healthcare worker with PCR-confirmed SARS-CoV-2 infection or an uninfected control (not recorded which).

V gene TRBV12-3 or TRBV12-4 combines with J gene TRBJ2-7; TRBD2 agrees at 9 bases. The ends lost 9 bases at V and 3 bases at J; junction bases unmatched: 6. This CDR3 has 13 residues. CDR3 nucleotide sequence: TGTGCCAGTGGGACTAGCACAAGCTACGAGCAGTACTTC. Amino acids: CASGTSTSYEQYF.

The CDR3 bases are TGTGCCAGCAGCTCCGGATGTGAAGGCTGCGGCCCTAACTATGGCTACACCTTC. This gives the protein CASSSGCEGCGPNYGYTF. This chain links TRBV21-1 with TRBJ1-2. TRBV21-1 is flagged as a pseudogene. The CDR3 covers 18 residues.

This clonotype was detected a few times. The chain joins TRBV7-9 to TRBJ2-5, with D perhaps TRBD2 (5 bases). V was trimmed by 0 bases and J by 7 bases, leaving 15 bases between them. Germline V gene lookup returns CDR1 SEHNR and CDR2 FQNEAQ (reference sequence). The CDR3 length is 15 residues. CDR3 protein: CASSLANGILRTQYF. The DNA of the CDR3 is TGTGCCAGCAGCTTAGCGAACGGGATCCTGAGGACCCAGTACTTC.

This clonotype occurred many times. This chain links TRBV13 with TRBJ2-4; the D gene is possibly TRBD1 (6 bases). Trimming removed 4 bases from V and 6 bases from J, with 13 bases in between. CDR1 and CDR2 from the germline V gene are PRHDT and FYEKMQ (reference sequence). The CDR3 runs to 14 residues. CDR3 sequence (DNA): TGTGCCAGCAGCTCCTCCCGAGGGGGAAACATTCAGTACTTC. It encodes CASSSSRGGNIQYF.

Only a few counts were recorded for this clonotype. This rearrangement joins TRBV6-2 or TRBV6-3 to TRBJ1-5, with TRBD1 matching 9 bases. This CDR3 has 15 residues. V trimming: 6 bases; J trimming: 1 base; junction bases outside the gene matches: 4. Germline CDR1 is MNHEY and CDR2 is SVGEGT. This chain's CDR3 is CASSRTGASNQPQHF. CDR3 bases: TGTGCCAGCAGCCGGACAGGGGCGAGCAATCAGCCCCAGCATTTT.

The genes are TRBV28 and TRBJ2-7, with D tentatively TRBD1 (5 bases). V was clipped by 6 bases and J by 2 bases, with 17 bases between them. The CDR3 runs to 15 residues. CDR1 is MDHEN and CDR2 is SYDVKM in the germline V gene. CDR3 protein: CASSPPEGDTYEQYF. The CDR3 coding sequence is TGTGCCAGCAGCCCTCCCGAAGGGGATACCTACGAGCAGTACTTC.

This clonotype was detected ten times or more. This chain uses TRBV19 with TRBJ2-4; either TRBD1 or TRBD2 may supply D (5 bases each). Trimming took 6 bases from V and 5 from J, leaving 11 bases between them. The CDR3 contains 13 residues. Looked up from germline, CDR1 is LNHDA and CDR2 is SQIVND (reference sequence). The CDR3 reads CASSPRGQNIQYF. The CDR3 DNA follows: TGTGCCAGTAGCCCTCGGGGACAAAACATTCAGTACTTC. The whole variable domain, remainder taken from reference TRBV19 and TRBJ2-4, is DGGITQSPKYLFRKEGQNVTLSCEQNLNHDAMYWYRQDPGQGLRLIYYSQIVNDFQKGDIAEGYSVSREKKESFPLTVTSAQKNPTAFYLCASSPRGQNIQYFGAGTRLSVL.

This clonotype was counted only a few times. The V call is TRBV4-2, the J call TRBJ2-3, with D possibly being TRBD2 (5 bases). CDR3 length equals 16 residues. The V gene's germline CDR1 is LGHNA and CDR2 YNFKEQ. V shed 0 bases and J shed 6 bases, with 16 bases lying between them. The CDR3 DNA reads as TGTGCCAGCAGCCAAGATTCCAGCGGCAAAGGGGATACGCAGTATTTT. It is translated as CASSQDSSGKGDTQYF.

This clonotype was seen ten or more times. In nucleotides, the CDR3 is TGTGCCATCAGTGTATTTGGCAGGGGGGCAACCAACACTGAAGCTTTCTTT. The encoded protein is CAISVFGRGATNTEAFF. This chain uses TRBV10-3 with TRBJ1-1, with 7 nucleotides matching TRBD1. The CDR3 totals 17 residues. V dropped 4 bases and J dropped 2; count of bases not matched to a gene: 13. Germline V gene lookup returns CDR1 ENHRY and CDR2 SYGVKD.

This clonotype was found a few times. The rearrangement uses TRBV24-1 and TRBJ2-1; D uncertain. The ends were cut back, 5 bases at V and 2 bases at J, with 6 bases in the middle. Germline V gene lookup returns CDR1 KGHDR and CDR2 SFDVKD. The CDR3 consists of 13 residues. CDR3 loop: CATSAAAYNEQFF. CDR3 DNA sequence: TGTGCCACCAGTGCCGCAGCCTACAATGAGCAGTTCTTC.

As regards this clonotype: One base away lies a much larger clone, so this may be a sequencing read error. This rearrangement joins TRBV18 to TRBJ2-7; 8 nucleotides align to TRBD2. CDR3 length: 14 residues. Unmatched junction bases numbered 6, after V lost 3 bases and J lost 5 bases. Germline V gene data show CDR1 as KGHSH and CDR2 as LQKENI. As DNA, the CDR3 is TGTGCCAGCTCACCCGGACGGGGGGGCCACGAGCAGTACTTC. Translating gives CASSPGRGGHEQYF.

The rearrangement uses TRBV28 and TRBJ2-7; maybe TRBD1 (6 bases). V was trimmed by 4 bases and J by 7 bases, leaving 23 bases between them. The CDR3 length is 16 residues. Germline V gives CDR1 MDHEN, CDR2 SYDVKM. CDR3 sequence: CASSSAGTRGFWEQYF. DNA for the CDR3: TGTGCCAGCAGTTCCGCCGGGACACGGGGCTTTTGGGAGCAGTACTTC.